This TCR beta chain is from a study of blood T cell repertoires in COVID-19 (dated by TCRdb to about 2020). A note on the overall study: Collaborator samples came from the United States, Italy and Spain and covered acute and convalescent phases of COVID-19. The material from the prospective study consisted of cDNA or gDNA derived from T cells, B-cell-depleted T cells, or PBMCs. Subjects who had been exposed to COVID-19, were actively infected with it, or had recovered from it provided the deeply sampled blood TCRbeta repertoires that made up the dataset. A freely available public database, intended as a resource for researchers studying the immune response to SARS-CoV-2, is where the repertoires were released. Samples came from the ongoing ImmuneRACE study (first 160 participants) plus 1,254 subjects from 6 global collaborators. Nearly every sample came with metadata listing a de-identified subject ID, COVID-19 status, age in years and sex. Where available, HLA class I and class II types were taken from metadata supplied by the sample provider and were not determined by assay-based typing.

Participants in the prospective study were aged about 18 to 95 years, lived in 20 to 25 United States geographic areas, and enrolled through a virtual design. To assign participants to cohorts, the prospective study relied on clinical history that participants themselves reported in a screening survey and a study questionnaire. ImmuneRACE Cohort 3 recovered participants were defined by two consecutive negative NP/OP PCR tests, healthcare professional clearance, or symptom resolution. Mobile phlebotomists in the prospective study collected whole blood, serum and a nasopharyngeal or oropharyngeal swab from every participant. Participants in the prospective study had the option to provide additional blood draws and questionnaires over an approximately two-month period. Before DNA extraction, blood samples from the prospective study were shipped at room temperature or frozen. TCRbeta CDR3 regions were amplified from genomic DNA using the immunoSEQ Assay, a bias-controlled multiplex PCR. Turning to the authors' computational methods: The number of nucleated cells in each sample was estimated from the amplification of reference gene primers within the assay. Sequence reads were collapsed and filtered to measure the absolute abundance of every unique TCRbeta CDR3 rearrangement. For each sample, productive Simpson clonality was calculated as the square root of Simpson's diversity index over productive rearrangements. Held by TCRdb, this immuneACCESS table contains in-frame sequences only and omits some clones. Under half of the omission traces to an unresolved V gene where checked; the cause of the rest is unknown. V and J calls and clone size are copied from that table; D and trimming were computed from the DNA. This sample holds over 250,000 clones; about nine tenths were observed only once. The ten largest make up around 2.7% of the sample.

The CDR3 contains 15 residues, cysteine and phenylalanine counted. Of all the DNA, just the CDR3 is kept, 45 bases in frame from base 1. CDR1 and CDR2 are read off the germline V gene as MNHEY and SVGAGI. The germline ends are 12 bases apart after V is trimmed by 0 bases and J by 7 bases. As regards this clone: Its antigen target is currently unknown. No per-base quality is available; no much larger clone lies one base away.

Broader findings and caveats from the paper: The amount of clinical and demographic metadata varied by source and participant and was provided uncurated.

The rearrangement combines TRBV6-5 with TRBJ1-4, with no D gene named confidently. The clonotype originates from a man aged 55 to 70 who had recovered from COVID-19. Sequenced material: PBMCs or T cells enriched from blood (not recorded which). The CDR3 reads CASSYSSVEVEKLFF. In nucleotides, the sequence is TGTGCCAGCAGTTACTCGTCCGTAGAAGTTGAAAAACTGTTTTTT.